One T cell receptor (beta chain) is described in this entry. This record belongs to a study of blood T cell repertoires in COVID-19. Study-wide background: Spain, Italy and the United States supplied samples that represented acute and convalescent COVID-19.

CDR3 length: 13 amino acids. The J segment lost 10 bases and the V segment lost 3 bases, leaving 3 bases of the junction unmatched. Germline V gene lookup returns CDR1 SGHDN and CDR2 FVKESK. Per the authors' pipeline: For nucleated cells, counts were estimated from reference gene primer amplification. Sequencing used immunoSEQ multiplex PCR; TCRdb keeps in-frame clones, though not all of them. Clone size and V and J calls were adopted from that table, with D and trimming inferred from the DNA. Among approximately 75,000 clones listed, 82% were seen once. The specimen was peripheral blood. This chain joins TRBV14 and TRBJ1-6; 7 bases fit TRBD1. The receptor was isolated from a woman older than 75 with acute or convalescent COVID-19. CDR3 coding DNA: TGTGCCAGCAGCCAGCAGGGGGGATCACCCCTCCACTTT. This codes for CASSQQGGSPLHF.